This T cell receptor beta chain was recorded in a study of prognosis after radiotherapy for stage I lung cancer. Two-round multiplex PCR amplified TCR beta CDR3 from genomic DNA. For every TRBV and TRBJ gene, a specific primer was used in first-round PCR. TCRdb re-derived calls from the multiplex PCR reads in MiXCR, one entry per CDR3 protein. Of roughly 26,000 distinct CDR3 sequences listed, 25% to 35% are singletons. This specimen was PBMCs, taken before or after stereotactic body radiation therapy (not recorded which). The origin of this receptor is a donor over 45 with non-small cell lung cancer.

CDR3 nucleotide sequence: TGTGCCAGCAGCCAAGATTTGGCAGGGGTCCGATCCTCCTACGAGCAGTACTTC. Protein product: CASSQDLAGVRSSYEQYF. The chain has TRBV4-2 and TRBJ2-7; perhaps TRBD1 as D (6 bases). V was shortened by 0 bases and J by 0 bases, with 18 bases between the two germline ends. Germline V gives CDR1 LGHNA, CDR2 YNFKEQ. This CDR3 region has 18 residues.